This T cell receptor beta chain was sequenced during a study of molecular identifiers for immune sequencing clone quantification. TCRdb processed the PCR reads anew with MiXCR; each CDR3 protein has one entry. This table has roughly 93,000 distinct CDR3 sequences, around a quarter appearing once. This clonotype was counted a few times. Its antigen is undetermined. General study findings and limits: Clone sizes could be underestimated for highly expanded clones when identical TCR molecules share a barcode.

Naive CD8 T cells, phenotype CD8+CD4-CCR7+CD45RA+, were sorted. After removal of 5 bases from V and 6 bases from J, the junction contained 4 bases not matched to a gene. This CDR3 contains 15 residues. CDR1 SGHTA and CDR2 FQGNSA come from the germline V gene. This TCR came from a human donor in good health. Some libraries in this study had Jurkat cell RNA spiked in. This chain uses TRBV7-2 with TRBJ2-2, with 12 bases matching TRBD2. What was sequenced was naive CD8+ T cells from blood, with Jurkat cell RNA spiked in. Subset: FACS-sorted CD8+CD4-CCR7+CD45RA+ naive T cells. The CDR3 nucleotides are TGTGCCAGCAGCCCACTAGCGGGGGGACCCGGGGAGCTGTTTTTT. Protein: CASSPLAGGPGELFF. Variable domain in full (rest from reference TRBV7-2 and TRBJ2-2): GAGVSQSPSNKVTEKGKDVELRCDPISGHTALYWYRQSLGQGLEFLIYFQGNSAPDKSGLPSDRFSAERTGGSVSTLTIQRTQQEDSAVYLCASSPLAGGPGELFFGEGSRLTVL.